The sequence of this T cell receptor beta chain was determined in a study of T cell responses to AZD1222 COVID-19 vaccine. General study points: With two AZD1222 doses given, Spike-specific TCR breadth and depth both rose. Clonal diversity was possibly underestimated, and white British individuals and females predominated among donors.

The repertoire was sequenced with immunoSEQ multiplex PCR; TCRdb's copy has only in-frame clones and lacks some. The repertoire includes 100,000 to 150,000 clones, about 90% of them detected once, and nearly 4.5% sits in the top ten. A single count supports this clone. What it binds is unknown. V lost 4 bases to trimming and J lost 4 bases, with 9 bases between them. The CDR3 has 13 amino acids. Germline V gene data show CDR1 as SGHNT and CDR2 as YYREEE (reference sequence). The chain carries TRBV5-4 and TRBJ1-3, with no clear D. The sample here was peripheral blood, taken on day 0 of MenACWY control vaccination. The receptor's source is an adult in good health. Written as DNA, the CDR3 is TGTGCCAGCAGCCCCGTCCCGGGAAACACCATATATTTT. It specifies CASSPVPGNTIYF.